This T cell receptor beta chain was sequenced during a study of CD8+CD57+ T cells in acquired aplastic anemia. Whole-study context: Sorted CD4+ and CD8+ cells gave an average of approximately 3.4 ug of DNA. Study-wide results and caveats: Sharing between patients and controls was observed for some 27 CD8+ CDR3 sequences.

About this clonotype: Antigen specificity is unknown.

Previously, flow cytometry had revealed CD8+CD57+ cell expansion in the patients chosen for sequencing. With no exception, the patients had severe acquired aplastic anemia. Patients were treatment-naive when blood was sampled. The study profiled TCR beta VDJ and CDR3 using genomic DNA as template. From the reads, TCRdb called clonotypes with MiXCR, one entry per CDR3 protein. The sample has roughly 80,000 distinct CDR3 sequences, about 70% seen once. Germline CDR1 is SGHDT and CDR2 is YYEEEE. V was pared by 4 bases and J by 4 bases, with 14 bases between. The CDR3 has 14 amino acids. Source material: sorted CD4+, CD8+, or CD8+CD57+ T cells (not recorded which) from PBMCs. The J gene is TRBJ1-2, the V gene TRBV5-6; D is unclear. This clonotype originated in a human donor with aplastic anemia. CDR3 DNA sequence: TGTGCCAGCAGCCAACCCAACGGAATCTATGGCTACACCTTC. Protein: CASSQPNGIYGYTF.